This paragraph covers one T cell receptor (beta chain) sequence. Its antigen is still unknown. The sample holds no much larger clone one base away, and base qualities are not on file. In the same sample, other DNA sequences code for this CDR3. Each donor gave one peripheral blood draw, averaging approximately 110 mL, which was collected into heparinised tubes. Naive, central memory, regulatory and stem cell-like memory CD4+ T cells were sorted on a BD FACSAria II using a panel including CD45RO, CCR7, CD25, CD127, CD95 and CD27. Every sorted population had a purity above 95%. PBMCs were isolated immediately by Lymphoprep density gradient centrifugation and stained directly without culture. So that batch effects would be minimized, each experiment stained and sorted samples in pairs, pairing one healthy donor with one patient. The entire amount of isolated RNA was reverse transcribed using the High Capacity cDNA Reverse Transcription Kit, so the sequenced TCRB transcripts were expressed ones. Naive, central memory and regulatory T cell samples underwent deep immunoSEQ sequencing, averaging around 4 million total reads per sample. After sorted cells were lysed in RLT buffer, RNA was extracted with DNase-treated RNeasy Micro or Mini kits, with the choice depending on cell number. Each cell subset was processed separately to prevent cross-contamination, with patient and healthy donor samples processed together. Using the immunoSEQ multiplex PCR, TCRB sequences were amplified from cDNA into 87-bp fragments spanning the CDR3 region. The amplicons were sequenced using the Illumina HiSeq platform. The original methods were these. PCR bias was computationally corrected using synthetic template baselines, reads within Hamming distance 2 were collapsed, and singletons that could not be merged were discarded. Reads were aligned to IMGT to assign V, D and J genes, CDR3 length, and insertions or deletions at six rearrangement sites. Within each subset, clonotype counts were normalized to sorted cell number, after which true diversity and Gini coefficients were computed with the tcR R package. The overlap coefficient, calculated on TCRB nucleotide sequences, was used to measure repertoire sharing. As a proxy for the pre-selection repertoire, out-of-frame TCRB sequences from naive cells were analyzed. TCRdb took this table from immuneACCESS and kept in-frame rearrangements with V and J called. Such tables lack part of the clones; where checked against another copy, unresolved V genes explain under half of the gap, and the rest is unexplained. The DNA gave D and trimming, while V, J and clone size come from that table. Here the sample has some 900,000 clones; roughly 16% occur a single time. 0.02% to 0.025% of the sample lies in the top ten.

The data were taken from a study of beta chain features in type 1 diabetes (dated by TCRdb to 2016 to 2019). With respect to the entire study: Mean age, gender distribution, total cell number and subset yield were not different between patients and healthy donors. Across all samples, some 100,000,000 sorted cells were examined, and cell number per subset correlated strongly with RNA yield. The study compared the TCRB repertoires of sorted circulating CD4+ T cell subsets in recently diagnosed type 1 diabetes patients with those in matched healthy donors. Naive and central memory subsets were obtained from all 30 or so donors, but regulatory and stem cell-like memory subsets were isolated from only 8 patients and roughly eight healthy donors.

There are 15 amino acids in the CDR3, from cysteine to phenylalanine inclusive. Just the 45-base CDR3 DNA is kept, in frame starting at base 1. V loses 2 bases at its end and J loses 3 bases; junction bases beyond the gene matches: 3. Sequences KGHSH (CDR1) and LQKENI (CDR2) are obtained from the germline V gene. The study at large found these results: PCR might favor shorter templates, but patient and control samples were amplified and corrected together, so any skew would affect both groups equally. Type 1 diabetes patients showed a moderate but significant shortening of TCRB CDR3 length in all four CD4+ subsets. Because cDNA rather than genomic DNA was sequenced, highly expressing activated cells could have been over-represented, although no difference in activation and CD3 levels was found between groups. HLA sub-analyses involved small numbers of individuals, so any influence of HLA type on TCRB rearrangement remained unresolved. Naive, central memory and regulatory TCRB repertoires appeared to be more similar among patients than among healthy donors. At VDJ recombination sites, patients with type 1 diabetes made fewer insertions and deleted more nucleotides, a pattern implying thymic rearrangement abnormalities.

Sequencing was performed on naive CD4+ T cells from blood. The cell subset or site label for this specimen denotes: true naive CD4+ T cells. The sequence came from a woman under 30 in good health. The rearrangement combines TRBV18 with TRBJ2-5; TRBD2 fits 10 bases in the junction. The CDR3 amino acid sequence is: CASSPGLAGEETQYF. The nucleotide sequence is given as TGTGCCAGCTCACCAGGGCTAGCGGGAGAAGAGACCCAGTACTTC. Extended through the reference TRBV18 and TRBJ2-5 proteins, this CDR3 yields the full variable domain: NAGVMQNPRHLVRRRGQEARLRCSPMKGHSHVYWYRQLPEEGLKFMVYLQKENIIDESGMPKERFSAEFPKEGPSILRIQQVVRGDSAAYFCASSPGLAGEETQYFGPGTRLLVL.